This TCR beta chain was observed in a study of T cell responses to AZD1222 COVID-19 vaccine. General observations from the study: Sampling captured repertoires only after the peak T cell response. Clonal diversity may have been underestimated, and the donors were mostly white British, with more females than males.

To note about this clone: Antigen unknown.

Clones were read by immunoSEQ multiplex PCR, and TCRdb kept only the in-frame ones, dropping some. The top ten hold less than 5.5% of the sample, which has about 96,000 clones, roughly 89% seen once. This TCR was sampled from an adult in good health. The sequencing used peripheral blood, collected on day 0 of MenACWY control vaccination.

DNA of the CDR3: TGCGCCAGCAGCCCGGACGCCTCCTACGAGCAGTACTTC. This translates into CASSPDASYEQYF. V usage is TRBV5-1 and J usage is TRBJ2-7, with D hard to call. This CDR3 is 13 amino acids long. V lost 4 bases to trimming and J lost 0 bases, with 8 bases between them. Per germline, CDR1 SGHRS and CDR2 YFSETQ. Combining the CDR3 with reference TRBV5-1 and TRBJ2-7 gives the whole variable domain KAGVTQTPRYLIKTRGQQVTLSCSPISGHRSVSWYQQTPGQGLQFLFEYFSETQRNKGNFPGRFSGRQFSNSRSEMNVSTLELGDSALYLCASSPDASYEQYFGPGTRLTVT.